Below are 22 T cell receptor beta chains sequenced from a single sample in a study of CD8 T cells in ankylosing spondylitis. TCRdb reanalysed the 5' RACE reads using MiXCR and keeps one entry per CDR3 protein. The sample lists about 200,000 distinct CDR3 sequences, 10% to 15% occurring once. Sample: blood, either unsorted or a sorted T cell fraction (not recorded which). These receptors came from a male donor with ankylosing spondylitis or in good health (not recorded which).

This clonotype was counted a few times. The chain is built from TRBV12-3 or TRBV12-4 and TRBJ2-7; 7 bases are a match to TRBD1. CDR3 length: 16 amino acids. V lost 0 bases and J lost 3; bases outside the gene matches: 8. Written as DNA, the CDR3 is TGTGCCAGCAGTTTAGCGCTCGGGACAGCCTTCTACGAGCAGTACTTC. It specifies CASSLALGTAFYEQYF.

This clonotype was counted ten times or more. The CDR3 loop is CASSLDGFPYEQYF. Written as DNA, the CDR3 is TGTGCCAGCAGCTTAGACGGGTTCCCCTACGAGCAGTACTTC. The chain has TRBV7-9 and TRBJ2-7; the D is unclear. Trimming removed 1 base at V and 2 bases at J, with 9 bases between. The CDR3 is 14 amino acids. Germline CDR1 is SEHNR and CDR2 is FQNEAQ (reference sequence).

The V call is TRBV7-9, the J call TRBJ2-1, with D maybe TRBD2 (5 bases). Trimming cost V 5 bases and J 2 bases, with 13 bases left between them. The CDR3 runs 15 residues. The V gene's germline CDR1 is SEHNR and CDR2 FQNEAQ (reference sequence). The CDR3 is CASSEVLGAYNEQFF. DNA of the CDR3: TGTGCCAGCAGCGAAGTTCTGGGAGCCTACAATGAGCAGTTCTTC.

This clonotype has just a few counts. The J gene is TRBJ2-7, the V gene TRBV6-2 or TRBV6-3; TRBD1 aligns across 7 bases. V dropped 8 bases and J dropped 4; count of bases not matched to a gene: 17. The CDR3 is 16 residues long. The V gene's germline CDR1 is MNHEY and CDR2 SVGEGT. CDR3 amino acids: CASGGRGQVVGYEQYF. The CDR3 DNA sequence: TGTGCCAGCGGAGGACGTGGACAGGTGGTTGGATACGAGCAGTACTTC.

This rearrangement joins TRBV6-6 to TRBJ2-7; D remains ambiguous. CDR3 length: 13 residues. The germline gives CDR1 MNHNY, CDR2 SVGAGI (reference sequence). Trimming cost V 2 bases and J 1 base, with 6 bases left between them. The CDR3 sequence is CASSYPDSYEQYF. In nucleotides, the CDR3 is TGTGCCAGCAGTTACCCGGATTCCTACGAGCAGTACTTC.

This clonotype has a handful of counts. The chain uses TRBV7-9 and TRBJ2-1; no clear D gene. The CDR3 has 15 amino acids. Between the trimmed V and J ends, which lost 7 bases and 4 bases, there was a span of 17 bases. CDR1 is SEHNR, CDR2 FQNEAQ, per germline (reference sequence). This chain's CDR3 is CASTSPKARYNEQFF. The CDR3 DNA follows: TGTGCCAGCACAAGCCCTAAGGCCAGGTACAATGAGCAGTTCTTC.

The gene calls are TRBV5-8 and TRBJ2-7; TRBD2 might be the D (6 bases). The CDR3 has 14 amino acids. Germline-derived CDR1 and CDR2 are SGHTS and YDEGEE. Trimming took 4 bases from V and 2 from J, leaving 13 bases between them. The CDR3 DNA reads TGTGCCAGCAGCCATTCTAGCGCGGCCTACGAGCAGTACTTC. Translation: CASSHSSAAYEQYF.

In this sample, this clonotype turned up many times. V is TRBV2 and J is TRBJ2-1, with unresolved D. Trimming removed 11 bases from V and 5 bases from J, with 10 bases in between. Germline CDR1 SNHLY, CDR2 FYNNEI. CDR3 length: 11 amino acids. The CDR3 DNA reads TGTGCCGATCTAGTAGACAATGAGCAGTTCTTC. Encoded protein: CADLVDNEQFF.

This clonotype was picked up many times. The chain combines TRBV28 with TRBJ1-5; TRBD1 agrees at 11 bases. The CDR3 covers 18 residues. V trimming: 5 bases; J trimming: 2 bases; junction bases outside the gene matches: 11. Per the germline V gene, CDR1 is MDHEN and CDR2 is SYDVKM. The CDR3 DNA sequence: TGTGCCAGCAGTCCGGGACAGGGGGTGGGCTGGGGCAATCAGCCCCAGCATTTT. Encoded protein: CASSPGQGVGWGNQPQHF.

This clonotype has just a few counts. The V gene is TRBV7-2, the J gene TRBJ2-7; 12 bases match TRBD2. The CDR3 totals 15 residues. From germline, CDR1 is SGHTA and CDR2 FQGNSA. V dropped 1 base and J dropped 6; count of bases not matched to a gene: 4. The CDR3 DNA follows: TGTGCCAGCAGCTTAGGGCGACTAGCGGGGGTCGAGCAGTACTTC. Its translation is CASSLGRLAGVEQYF.

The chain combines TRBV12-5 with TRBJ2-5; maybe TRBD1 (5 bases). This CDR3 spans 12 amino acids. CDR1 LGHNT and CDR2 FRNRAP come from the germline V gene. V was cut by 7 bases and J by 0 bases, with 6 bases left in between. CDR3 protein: CASEGNQETQYF. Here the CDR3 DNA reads TGTGCTAGTGAGGGGAACCAAGAGACCCAGTACTTC. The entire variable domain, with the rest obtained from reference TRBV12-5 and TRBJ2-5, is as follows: DARVTQTPRHKVTEMGQEVTMRCQPILGHNTVFWYRQTMMQGLELLAYFRNRAPLDDSGMPKDRFSAEMPDATLATLKIQPSEPRDSAVYFCASEGNQETQYFGPGTRLLVL.

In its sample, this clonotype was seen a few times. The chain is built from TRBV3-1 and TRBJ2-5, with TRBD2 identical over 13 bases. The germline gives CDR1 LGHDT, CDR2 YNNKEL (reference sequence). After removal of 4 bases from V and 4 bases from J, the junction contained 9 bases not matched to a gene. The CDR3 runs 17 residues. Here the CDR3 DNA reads TGTGCCAGCAGCCCCCGCCGGACTAGCGGGAGAGGAGAGACCCAGTACTTC. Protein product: CASSPRRTSGRGETQYF.

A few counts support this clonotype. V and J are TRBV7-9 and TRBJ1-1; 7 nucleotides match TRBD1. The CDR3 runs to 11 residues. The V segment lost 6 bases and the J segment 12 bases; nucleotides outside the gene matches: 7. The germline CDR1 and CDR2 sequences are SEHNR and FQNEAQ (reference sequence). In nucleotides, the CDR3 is TGTGCCAGCAGAACCGACAGGGACACTTTCTTT. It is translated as CASRTDRDTFF.

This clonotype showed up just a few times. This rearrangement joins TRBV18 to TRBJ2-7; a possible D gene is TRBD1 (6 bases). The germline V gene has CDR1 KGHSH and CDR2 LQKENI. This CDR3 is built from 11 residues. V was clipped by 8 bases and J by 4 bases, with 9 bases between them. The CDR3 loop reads CASTQGYEQYF. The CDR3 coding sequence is TGTGCCAGCACACAGGGTTACGAGCAGTACTTC. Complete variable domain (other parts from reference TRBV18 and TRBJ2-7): NAGVMQNPRHLVRRRGQEARLRCSPMKGHSHVYWYRQLPEEGLKFMVYLQKENIIDESGMPKERFSAEFPKEGPSILRIQQVVRGDSAAYFCASTQGYEQYFGPGTRLTVT.

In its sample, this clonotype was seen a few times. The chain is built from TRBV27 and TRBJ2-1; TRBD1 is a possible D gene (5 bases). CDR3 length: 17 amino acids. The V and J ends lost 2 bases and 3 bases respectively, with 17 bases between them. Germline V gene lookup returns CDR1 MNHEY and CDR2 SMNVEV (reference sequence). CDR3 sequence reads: CASSLKTPTAHYNEQFF. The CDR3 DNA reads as TGTGCCAGCAGTTTAAAGACTCCGACAGCCCACTACAATGAGCAGTTCTTC.

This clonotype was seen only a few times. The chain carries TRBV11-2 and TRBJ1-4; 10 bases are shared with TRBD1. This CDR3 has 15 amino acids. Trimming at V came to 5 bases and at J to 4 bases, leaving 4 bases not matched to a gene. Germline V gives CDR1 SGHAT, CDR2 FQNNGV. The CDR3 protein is CASSDRGLSNEKLFF. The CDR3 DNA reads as TGTGCCAGCAGCGACAGGGGGCTAAGTAATGAAAAACTGTTTTTT.

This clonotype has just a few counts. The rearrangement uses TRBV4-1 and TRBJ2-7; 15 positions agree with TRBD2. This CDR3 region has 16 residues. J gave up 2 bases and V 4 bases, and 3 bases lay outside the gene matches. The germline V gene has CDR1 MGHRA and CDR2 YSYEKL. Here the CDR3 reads CASSPRTSGGAYEQYF. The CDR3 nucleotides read TGCGCCAGCAGCCCCAGGACTAGCGGGGGGGCCTACGAGCAGTACTTC.

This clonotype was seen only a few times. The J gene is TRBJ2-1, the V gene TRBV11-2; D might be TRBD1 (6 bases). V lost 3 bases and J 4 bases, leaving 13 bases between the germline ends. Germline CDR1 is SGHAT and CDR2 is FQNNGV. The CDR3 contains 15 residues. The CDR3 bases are TGTGCCAGCAGCTTGTACAGGGTTGTATACAATGAGCAGTTCTTC. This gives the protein CASSLYRVVYNEQFF. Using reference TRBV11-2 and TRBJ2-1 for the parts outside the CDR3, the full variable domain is EAGVAQSPRYKIIEKRQSVAFWCNPISGHATLYWYQQILGQGPKLLIQFQNNGVVDDSQLPKDRFSAERLKGVDSTLKIQPAKLEDSAVYLCASSLYRVVYNEQFFGPGTRLTVL.

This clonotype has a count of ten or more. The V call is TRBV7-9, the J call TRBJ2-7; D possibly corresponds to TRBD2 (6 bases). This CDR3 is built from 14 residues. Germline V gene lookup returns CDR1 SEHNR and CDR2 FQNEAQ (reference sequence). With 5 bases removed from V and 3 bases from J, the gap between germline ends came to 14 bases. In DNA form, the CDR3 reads TGTGCCAGCAGCCCCCTGGGGGGAAGCTACGAGCAGTACTTC. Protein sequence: CASSPLGGSYEQYF. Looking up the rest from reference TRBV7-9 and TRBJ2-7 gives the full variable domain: DTGVSQNPRHKITKRGQNVTFRCDPISEHNRLYWYRQTLGQGPEFLTYFQNEAQLEKSRLLSDRFSAERPKGSFSTLEIQRTEQGDSAMYLCASSPLGGSYEQYFGPGTRLTVT.

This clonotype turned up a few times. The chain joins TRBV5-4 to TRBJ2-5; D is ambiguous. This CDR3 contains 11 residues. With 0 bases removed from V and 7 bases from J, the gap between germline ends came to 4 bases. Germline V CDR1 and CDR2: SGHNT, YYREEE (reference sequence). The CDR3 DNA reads TGTGCCAGCAGCTTGGGCCCGACCCAGTACTTC. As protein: CASSLGPTQYF.

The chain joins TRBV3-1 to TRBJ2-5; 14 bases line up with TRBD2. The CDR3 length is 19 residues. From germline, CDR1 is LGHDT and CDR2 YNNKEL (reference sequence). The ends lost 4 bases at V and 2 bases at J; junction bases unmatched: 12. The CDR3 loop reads CASSPRIGLAGGGQETQYF. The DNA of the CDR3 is TGTGCCAGCAGCCCAAGAATAGGACTAGCGGGGGGCGGGCAAGAGACCCAGTACTTC.

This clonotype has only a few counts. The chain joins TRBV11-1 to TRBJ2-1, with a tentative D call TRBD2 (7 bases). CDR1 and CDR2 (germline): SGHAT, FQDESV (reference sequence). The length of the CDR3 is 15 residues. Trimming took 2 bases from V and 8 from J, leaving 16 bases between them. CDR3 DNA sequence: TGTGCCAGCAGCTTAACGGGGGGCGCGGTGGATGAGCAGTTCTTC. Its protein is CASSLTGGAVDEQFF.